This T cell receptor beta chain was retrieved from a study of CD8+CD57+ T cells in acquired aplastic anemia. Findings of the study overall: Found in both controls and patients were around 31 CD8+ CDR3 sequences.

By flow cytometry, patients selected for sequencing had shown an expansion of CD8+CD57+ cells. As a group, the patients uniformly had severe acquired aplastic anemia. Patients were treatment-naive when blood was sampled. The use of genomic DNA as template underpinned the TCR beta VDJ and CDR3 profiling. TCRdb itself ran the reads through MiXCR, one entry per CDR3 protein. The sample consists of about 98,000 distinct CDR3 sequences, about 63% of them appearing once. Note on this clonotype: Antigen: not known.

Trimming took 4 bases from V and 5 from J; bases not matched to a gene: 7. The CDR3 runs 14 residues. The germline V gene has CDR1 SQVTM and CDR2 ANQGSEA. The source is a human donor with aplastic anemia. The chain joins TRBV29-1 to TRBJ1-2; 10 nucleotides align to TRBD1. Sequences were obtained from sorted CD4+, CD8+, or CD8+CD57+ T cells (not recorded which) from PBMCs. The CDR3 coding sequence is TGCAGCGTTGGGCGGGGACAGGGGAATTATGGCTACACCTTC. This sequence encodes CSVGRGQGNYGYTF.